This T cell receptor beta chain originates from a study of CD8+CD57+ T cells in acquired aplastic anemia (dated by TCRdb to the late 2010s). With respect to the entire study: A mean of around 3.2 ug of DNA, ranging from about 0.2 to 27.4 ug, was extracted from sorted CD4+ and CD8+ cells. CD8+CD57+ expansion was defined as a frequency above the mean frequency observed in healthy subjects.

The CDR3 extends over 13 residues, inclusive of both ends. CDR1 and CDR2 (SGHVS, FQNEAQ) derive from the germline V gene. Comment on this clonotype: The clone's antigen remains unknown. The conserved phenylalanine or tryptophan is not found at the CDR3 terminus, so this likely reflects a read error. The DNA is omitted, as the CDR3 cannot be located on it reliably, and the CDR3 follows TCRdb's listing.

Expansion of CD8+CD57+ cells had been shown by flow cytometry in the patients chosen for sequencing. Every patient had a diagnosis of severe acquired aplastic anemia based on International Study of Aplastic Anemia and Agranulocytosis and Camitta criteria. No patient had received any therapy when blood was sampled. In this study, sorted CD4+ and CD8+ T cells from the blood of healthy subjects and of severe aplastic anemia patients had their TCR repertoires deep-sequenced. Patients were enrolled in the USA under clinicaltrials.gov protocols 00001620, 01623167, 00001397, 00071045, 00081523 and 00961064. Ficoll-Paque density gradient centrifugation was used to isolate peripheral blood mononuclear cells. Before DNA extraction, CD4+ and CD8+ T cells were sorted with FACS or magnetic beads. General conclusions and limits of the study: Between patients and healthy controls, no significant difference in CD8+ Simpson's diversity was found (P=0.060). Some 30 CD8+ CDR3 sequences were found to be shared between patients and controls, but these sequences appeared to be highly expressed in patients and within the immunodominant clones of the patients.

Genomic DNA served as template for TCR beta VDJ combination and CDR3 sequence profiling. TCR repertoire sequencing was run on an Illumina HiSeq 2000. The source study handled its data this way. Repertoire assessment relied on Simpson's diversity index, CDR3 size and DJ length profiles, and TRBV/TRBJ rearrangement plots. The immunodominant clone was defined as the most abundant DNA sequence in deep sequencing data. CDR3 amino acid sequences were screened for sharing across subjects and compared with published repertoires and the VDJdb database. TCRdb took the public reads, trimmed them with fastp at Q25, ran MiXCR for clone calling and kept in-frame beta chains. Every entry covers one CDR3 protein and lists the most common genes and DNA from its rows. The V and J calls and clone size are TCRdb's, not the authors'. This sample is represented by approximately 260,000 distinct CDR3 sequences; 65% to 90% of them were singletons. 42% of the sample belongs to the ten largest clones.

In this chain, TRBV7-8 is recombined with TRBJ1-2; the D call of TRBD1 is as the table states it, not checked on the DNA. Sequenced input: sorted CD4+, CD8+, or CD8+CD57+ T cells (not recorded which) from PBMCs. The receptor's source is a human donor with aplastic anemia. The CDR3 has the sequence CASSYDPAGTATS.